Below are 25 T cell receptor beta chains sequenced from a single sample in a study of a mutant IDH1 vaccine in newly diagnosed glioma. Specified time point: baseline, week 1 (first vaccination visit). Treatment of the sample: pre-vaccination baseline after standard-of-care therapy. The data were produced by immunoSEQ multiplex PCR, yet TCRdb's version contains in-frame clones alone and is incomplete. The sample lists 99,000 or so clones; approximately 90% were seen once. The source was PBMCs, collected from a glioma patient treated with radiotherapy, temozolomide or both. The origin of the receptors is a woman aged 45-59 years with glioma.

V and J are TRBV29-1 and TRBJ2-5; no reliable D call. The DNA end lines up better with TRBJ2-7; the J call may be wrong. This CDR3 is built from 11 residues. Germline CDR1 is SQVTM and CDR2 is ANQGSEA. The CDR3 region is CSVGTTYEQYF. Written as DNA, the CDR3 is TGCAGCGTTGGTACTACCTACGAGCAGTACTTC.

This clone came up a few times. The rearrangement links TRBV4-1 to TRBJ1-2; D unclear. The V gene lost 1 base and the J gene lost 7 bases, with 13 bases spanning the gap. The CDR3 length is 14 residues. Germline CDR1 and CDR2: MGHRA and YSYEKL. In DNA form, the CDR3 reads TGCGCCAGCAGCCAAGTTTCCACAGATGGTGGCTACACCTTC. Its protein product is CASSQVSTDGGYTF.

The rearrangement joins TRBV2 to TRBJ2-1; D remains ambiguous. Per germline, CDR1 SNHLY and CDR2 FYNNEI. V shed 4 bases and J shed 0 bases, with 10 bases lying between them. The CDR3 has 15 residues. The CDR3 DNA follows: TGTGCCAGCAGTGCTGACGCAAGCTCCTACAATGAGCAGTTCTTC. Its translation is CASSADASSYNEQFF.

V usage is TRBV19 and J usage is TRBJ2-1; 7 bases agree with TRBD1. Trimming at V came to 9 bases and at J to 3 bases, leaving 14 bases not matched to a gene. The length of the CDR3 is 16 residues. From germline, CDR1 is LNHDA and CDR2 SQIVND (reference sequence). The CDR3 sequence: CASTSLGQPNYNEQFF. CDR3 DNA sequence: TGTGCCAGCACGAGCTTGGGACAGCCCAACTACAATGAGCAGTTCTTC.

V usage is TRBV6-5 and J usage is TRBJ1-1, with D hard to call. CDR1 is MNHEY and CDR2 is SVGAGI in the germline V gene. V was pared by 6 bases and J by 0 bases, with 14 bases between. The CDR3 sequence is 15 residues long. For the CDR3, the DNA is TGTGCCAGCAGCCTTCCCGGACCGCTGAACACTGAAGCTTTCTTT. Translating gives CASSLPGPLNTEAFF.

This CDR3 reads CASSPGQGATGELFF. CDR3 nucleotide sequence: TGTGCCAGCAGCCCAGGACAGGGGGCCACCGGGGAGCTGTTTTTT. V gene TRBV7-9 combines with J gene TRBJ2-2, with TRBD1 matching over 11 bases. Trimming removed 5 bases from V and 4 bases from J; junction bases left unmatched: 3. Per germline, CDR1 SEHNR and CDR2 FQNEAQ (reference sequence). This CDR3 region has 15 residues.

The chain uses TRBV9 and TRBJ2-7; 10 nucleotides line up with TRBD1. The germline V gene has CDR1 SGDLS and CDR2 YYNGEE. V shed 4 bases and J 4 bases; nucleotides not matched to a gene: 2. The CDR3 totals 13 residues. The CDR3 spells CASSPDRGYEQYF. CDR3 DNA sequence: TGTGCCAGCAGCCCGGACAGGGGGTACGAGCAGTACTTC.

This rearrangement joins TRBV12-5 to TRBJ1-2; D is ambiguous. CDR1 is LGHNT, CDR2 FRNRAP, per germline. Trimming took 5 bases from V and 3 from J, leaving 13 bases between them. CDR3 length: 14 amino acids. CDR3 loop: CASGPSSGYYGYTF. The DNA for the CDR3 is TGTGCTAGTGGTCCCTCGTCGGGCTACTATGGCTACACCTTC.

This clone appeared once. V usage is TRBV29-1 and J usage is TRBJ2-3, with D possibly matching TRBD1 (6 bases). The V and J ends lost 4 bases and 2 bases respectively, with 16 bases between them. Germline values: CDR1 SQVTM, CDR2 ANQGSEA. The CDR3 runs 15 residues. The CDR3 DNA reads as TGCAGCGTTGGGTCCCTACCAGGGGACACAGATACGCAGTATTTT. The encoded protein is CSVGSLPGDTDTQYF.

CDR3 nucleotides: TGTGCCAGTTCCCCACTGGACAGGGGGATTCAGCCCCAGCATTTT. The encoded protein is CASSPLDRGIQPQHF. The rearrangement links TRBV19 to TRBJ1-5, with 10 bases fitting TRBD1. The V and J ends lost 8 bases and 6 bases, in that order; junction bases with no gene match: 10. CDR1 is LNHDA, CDR2 SQIVND, per germline (reference sequence). The length of the CDR3 is 15 residues.

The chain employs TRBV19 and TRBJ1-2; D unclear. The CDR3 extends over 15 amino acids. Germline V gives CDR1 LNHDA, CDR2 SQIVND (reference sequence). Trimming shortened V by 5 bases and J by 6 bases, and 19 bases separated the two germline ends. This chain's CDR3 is CASSLKVGSGHGYTF. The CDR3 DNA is TGTGCCAGTAGTCTTAAGGTCGGTTCAGGTCATGGCTACACCTTC.

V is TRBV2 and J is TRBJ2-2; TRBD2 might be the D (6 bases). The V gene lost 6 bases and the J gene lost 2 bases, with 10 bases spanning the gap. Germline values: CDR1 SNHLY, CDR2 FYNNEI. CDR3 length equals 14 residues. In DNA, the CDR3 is TGTGCCAGCAGGGTGGACTACAACACCGGGGAGCTGTTTTTT. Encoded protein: CASRVDYNTGELFF.

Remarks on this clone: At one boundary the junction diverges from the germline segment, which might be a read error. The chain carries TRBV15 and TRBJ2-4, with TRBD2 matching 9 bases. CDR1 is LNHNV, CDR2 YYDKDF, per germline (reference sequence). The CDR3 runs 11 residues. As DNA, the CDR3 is TGTGCCACCAGCAGAGGAGCTAGCGGGACCTTC. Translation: CATSRGASGTF.

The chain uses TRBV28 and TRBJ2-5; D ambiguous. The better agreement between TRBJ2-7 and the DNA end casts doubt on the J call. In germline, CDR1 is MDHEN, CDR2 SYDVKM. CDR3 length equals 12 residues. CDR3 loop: CASGSDSYEQYF. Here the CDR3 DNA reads TGTGCCAGCGGCAGCGATTCCTACGAGCAGTACTTC.

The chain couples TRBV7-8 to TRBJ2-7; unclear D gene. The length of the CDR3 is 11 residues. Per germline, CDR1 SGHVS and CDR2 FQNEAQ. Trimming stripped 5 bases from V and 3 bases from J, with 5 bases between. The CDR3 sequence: CASSPHYEQYF. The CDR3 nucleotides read TGTGCCAGCAGCCCCCACTACGAGCAGTACTTC.

The CDR3 here is CASSLRSTAGNTIYF. In DNA form, the CDR3 reads TGTGCCAGCAGCTTAAGGTCGACAGCAGGAAACACCATATATTTT. The chain joins TRBV11-1 to TRBJ1-3; a possible D gene is TRBD1 (5 bases). Germline V lookup: CDR1 SGHAT, CDR2 FQDESV (reference sequence). V was clipped by 2 bases and J by 4 bases, with 12 bases between them. CDR3 length equals 15 residues.

The CDR3 region is CASSPQTNSYNEQFF. The CDR3 DNA sequence: TGTGCCAGCAGCCCCCAGACAAACTCCTACAATGAGCAGTTCTTC. The rearrangement joins TRBV6-5 to TRBJ2-1; no reliable D call. Germline CDR1 reads MNHEY; CDR2 reads SVGAGI. Trimming shortened V by 6 bases and J by 0 bases, and 12 bases separated the two germline ends. CDR3 length: 15 residues.

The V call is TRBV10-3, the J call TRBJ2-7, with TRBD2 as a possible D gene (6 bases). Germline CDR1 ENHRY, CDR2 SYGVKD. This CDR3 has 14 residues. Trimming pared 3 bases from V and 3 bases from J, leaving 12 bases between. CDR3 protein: CAISDPGGGYEQYF. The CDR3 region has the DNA TGTGCCATCAGTGACCCTGGGGGAGGCTACGAGCAGTACTTC.

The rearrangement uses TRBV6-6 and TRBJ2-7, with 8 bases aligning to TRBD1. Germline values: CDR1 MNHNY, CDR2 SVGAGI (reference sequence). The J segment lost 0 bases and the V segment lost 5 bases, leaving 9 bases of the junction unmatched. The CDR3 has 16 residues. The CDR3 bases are TGTGCCAGCAGTCTGGCGGGGCAGGGGGCCTCCTACGAGCAGTACTTC. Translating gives CASSLAGQGASYEQYF.

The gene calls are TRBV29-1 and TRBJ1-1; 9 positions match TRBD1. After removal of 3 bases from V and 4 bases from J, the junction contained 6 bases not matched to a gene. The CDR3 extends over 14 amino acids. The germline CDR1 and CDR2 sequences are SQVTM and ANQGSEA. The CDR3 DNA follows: TGCAGCGTTGATAGACAGGGGGTCGCCACTGAAGCTTTCTTT. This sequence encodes CSVDRQGVATEAFF.

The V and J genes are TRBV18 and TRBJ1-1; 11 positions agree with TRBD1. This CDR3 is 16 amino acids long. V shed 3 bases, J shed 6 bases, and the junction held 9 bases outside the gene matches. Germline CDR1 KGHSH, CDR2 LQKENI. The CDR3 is CASSPTGTGGGAEAFF. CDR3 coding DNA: TGTGCCAGCTCACCGACTGGGACAGGGGGTGGGGCTGAAGCTTTCTTT.

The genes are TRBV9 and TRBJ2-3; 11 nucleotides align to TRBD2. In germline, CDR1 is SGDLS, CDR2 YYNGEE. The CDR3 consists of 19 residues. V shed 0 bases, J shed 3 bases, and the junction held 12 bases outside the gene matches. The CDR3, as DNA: TGTGCCAGCAGCGTAGCTGCAGGGACTAGCGGCTGGGGTACAGATACGCAGTATTTT. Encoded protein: CASSVAAGTSGWGTDTQYF.

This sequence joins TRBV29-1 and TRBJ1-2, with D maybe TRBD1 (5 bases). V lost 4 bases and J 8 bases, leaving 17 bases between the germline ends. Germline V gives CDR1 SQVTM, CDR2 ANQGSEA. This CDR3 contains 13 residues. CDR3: CSVGGRVTDGYTF. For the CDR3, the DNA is TGCAGCGTTGGCGGTCGGGTGACAGACGGCTACACCTTC. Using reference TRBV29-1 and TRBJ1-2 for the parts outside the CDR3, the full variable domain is SAVISQKPSRDICQRGTSLTIQCQVDSQVTMMFWYRQQPGQSLTLIATANQGSEATYESGFVIDKFPISRPNLTFSTLTVSNMSPEDSSIYLCSVGGRVTDGYTFGSGTRLTVV.

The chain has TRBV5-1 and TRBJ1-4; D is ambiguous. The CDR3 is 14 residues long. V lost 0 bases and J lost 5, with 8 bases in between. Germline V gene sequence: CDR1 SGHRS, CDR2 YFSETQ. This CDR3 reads CASSLAAENEKLFF. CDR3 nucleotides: TGCGCCAGCAGCTTGGCTGCTGAGAATGAAAAACTGTTTTTT.

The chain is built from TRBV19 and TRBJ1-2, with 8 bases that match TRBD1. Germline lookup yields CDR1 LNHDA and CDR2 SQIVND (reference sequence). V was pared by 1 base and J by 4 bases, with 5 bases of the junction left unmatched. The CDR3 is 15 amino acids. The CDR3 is CASSIVPDRAYGYTF. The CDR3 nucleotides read TGTGCCAGTAGTATAGTCCCGGACAGGGCCTATGGCTACACCTTC.